The entry below gives a single T cell receptor (beta chain) sequence along with its context. Which antigen it targets is not known. Base qualities were left out, and no much larger clone turns up one base away. These data are taken from a study of blood T cell repertoires in COVID-19 (dated by TCRdb to the early 2020s). About the full investigation: Samples covering the acute and convalescent phases of COVID-19 were provided by collaborators in the United States, Italy and Spain. The prospective study material was composed of cDNA or gDNA derived from T cells, B-cell-depleted T cells, or PBMCs. Subjects who had been exposed to COVID-19, were actively infected with it, or had recovered from it provided the deeply sampled blood TCRbeta repertoires that made up the dataset. The repertoires were made available in a free public database intended to serve as a resource for research on the immune response to SARS-CoV-2. Samples were obtained from the ongoing ImmuneRACE study (first 160 participants) and from about 1,300 subjects provided by 6 global collaborators. The sample metadata nearly always contained a de-identified subject ID, COVID-19 status, age in years and sex. Where HLA class I and class II types were available, the types were taken from metadata supplied by the sample provider, not from assay-based typing.

TCRbeta CDR3 regions were amplified from genomic DNA using the immunoSEQ Assay, a bias-controlled multiplex PCR. The source study handled its data this way. The number of nucleated cells in each sample was estimated by amplification of reference gene primers within the assay. To quantify the absolute abundance of each unique TCRbeta CDR3 rearrangement, sequence reads were collapsed and filtered. For each sample, productive Simpson clonality was calculated as the square root of Simpson's diversity index over productive rearrangements. TCRdb re-hosts the immuneACCESS table, in-frame sequences only. Its copies lack some clones; in the studies checked, an unresolved V gene accounts for under half of them, and the cause for the rest is not known. Clone size and V and J calls were adopted from that table, with D and trimming inferred from the DNA. Across this sample there are about 180,000 clones, with roughly 88% seen only once. Around 8.6% of the sample is taken by the ten largest.

Results the study describes overall, beyond this receptor: The amount of clinical and demographic metadata varied by source and participant and was provided uncurated.

From cysteine to phenylalanine, the CDR3 is 12 amino acids long. Only the CDR3 region is kept as DNA, spanning 36 bases read in frame from base 1. The germline V gene gives CDR1 as SNHLY and CDR2 as FYNNEI. V loses 4 bases, J loses 4 bases, and the germline ends lie 7 bases apart. Participants in the prospective study were aged about 18 to 95 years, lived in approximately 26 United States geographic areas, and enrolled through a virtual design. Cohort assignment in the prospective study relied on participant-reported clinical history from a screening survey and a study questionnaire. Recovered participants in ImmuneRACE Cohort 3 were defined as having two consecutive negative NP/OP PCR tests, clearance from a healthcare professional, or resolution of symptoms. In the prospective study, whole blood, serum and a nasopharyngeal or oropharyngeal swab were collected from each participant by mobile phlebotomists. Over a roughly two-month period, participants in the prospective study had the option of providing additional blood draws and questionnaires. Before DNA extraction, blood samples from the prospective study were shipped at room temperature or frozen.

The chain was built from TRBV2 and TRBJ1-2; the D gene is not confidently resolved. The TCR was taken from a woman aged 30 to 39 who had recovered from COVID-19. Sequencing input: PBMCs or T cells enriched from blood (not recorded which). CDR3 region: CASSVSPYGYTF. The DNA sequence is as follows: TGTGCCAGCAGTGTTTCTCCCTATGGCTACACCTTC.